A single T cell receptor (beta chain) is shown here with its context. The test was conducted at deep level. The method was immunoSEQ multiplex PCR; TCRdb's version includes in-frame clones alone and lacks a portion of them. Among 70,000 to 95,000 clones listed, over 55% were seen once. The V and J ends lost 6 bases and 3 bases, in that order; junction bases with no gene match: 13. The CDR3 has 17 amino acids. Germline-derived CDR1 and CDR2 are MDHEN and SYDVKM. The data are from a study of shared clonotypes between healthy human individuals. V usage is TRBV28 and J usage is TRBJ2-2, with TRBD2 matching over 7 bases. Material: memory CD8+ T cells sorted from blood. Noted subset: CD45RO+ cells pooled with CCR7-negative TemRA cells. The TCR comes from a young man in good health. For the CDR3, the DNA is TGTGCCAGCAGCCTTCCTAGCGGACCTAGTCACACCGGGGAGCTGTTTTTT. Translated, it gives CASSLPSGPSHTGELFF.